The 26 T cell receptor beta chains below come from one sample, sequenced in a study of regulatory T cells in long-lasting Graves disease. Relying on iRepertoire HTBI primers and Arm-PCR of CDR3 regions, the team built TCR beta libraries. TCRdb itself ran the multiplex PCR reads through MiXCR, one entry per CDR3 protein. The sample shows 400,000 to 500,000 distinct CDR3 sequences, about 20% of them seen only once. The time point was: persistent/refractory GD, antithyroid drugs over 5 years with positive TRAb. The TCR library used RNA extracted from PBMCs. This specimen consisted of peripheral blood mononuclear cells (PBMCs), obtained when the disease was refractory, from a patient treated with antithyroid drugs. These receptor sequences come from a female donor with Graves disease.

The table lists this clonotype with a few counts. The V gene is TRBV7-2, the J gene TRBJ1-2; 11 nucleotides align to TRBD1. With 6 bases clipped from V and 4 bases from J, the junction kept 10 bases outside the gene matches. CDR3 size: 16 residues. Germline CDR1 SGHTA, CDR2 FQGNSA. This chain's CDR3 is CASSRTGGPLIYGYTF. DNA for the CDR3: TGTGCCAGCAGTAGGACAGGGGGCCCATTAATCTATGGCTACACCTTC.

This clonotype came up a few times. The chain is built from TRBV20-1 and TRBJ2-2, with D perhaps assigned TRBD1 or TRBD2 (5 bases each). Germline-derived CDR1 and CDR2 are DFQATT and SNEGSKA (reference sequence). V was shortened by 6 bases and J by 1 base, with 12 bases between the two germline ends. The CDR3 runs to 14 residues. The CDR3 reads CSALGAGNTGELFF. In DNA, the CDR3 is TGCAGTGCCCTAGGGGCGGGGAACACCGGGGAGCTGTTTTTT.

The rearrangement links TRBV12-3 or TRBV12-4 to TRBJ1-3; D may be TRBD1 (5 bases). V lost 3 bases and J 0 bases, leaving 12 bases between the germline ends. The CDR3 covers 16 residues. The CDR3 reads CASSLYRLDSGNTIYF. DNA for the CDR3: TGTGCCAGCAGTTTGTACAGGCTTGACTCTGGAAACACCATATATTTT.

This clonotype has at least ten counts. The chain couples TRBV12-3 or TRBV12-4 to TRBJ1-4, with D unclear. The V gene lost 5 bases and the J gene lost 5 bases, with 15 bases spanning the gap. This CDR3 contains 15 residues. In nucleotides, the CDR3 is TGTGCCAGCAGTCCCTATGGACGAGGGAATGAAAAACTGTTTTTT. As protein: CASSPYGRGNEKLFF.

This chain uses TRBV30 with TRBJ1-2; 7 bases are a match to TRBD1. Germline V gene lookup returns CDR1 GTSNPN and CDR2 SVGIG (reference sequence). This CDR3 has 15 residues. Trimming took 4 bases from V and 2 from J; bases not matched to a gene: 10. The CDR3 spells CAWNFRGGQNYGYTF. The CDR3 nucleotides are TGTGCCTGGAACTTTAGAGGGGGCCAAAACTATGGCTACACCTTC. Full variable domain (missing parts from reference TRBV30 and TRBJ1-2): SQTIHQWPATLVQPVGSPLSLECTVEGTSNPNLYWYRQAAGRGLQLLFYSVGIGQISSEVPQNLSASRPQDRQFILSSKKLLLSDSGFYLCAWNFRGGQNYGYTFGSGTRLTVV.

CDR3: CASSLGSSSSTDTQYF. The CDR3 DNA reads as TGTGCCAGCAGCTTAGGATCATCAAGCAGCACAGATACGCAGTATTTT. V gene TRBV11-2 combines with J gene TRBJ2-3; D remains ambiguous. The CDR3 spans 16 residues. V gave up 1 base and J gave up 0 bases, with 11 bases separating them. Germline CDR1 reads SGHAT; CDR2 reads FQNNGV.

This clonotype was counted many times. CDR3 DNA sequence: TGTGCCAGCAGGGGGGGAAAGGGCACTGAAGCTTTCTTT. It codes for CASRGGKGTEAFF. The chain joins TRBV2 to TRBJ1-1; TRBD1 is a possible D gene (5 bases). This CDR3 contains 13 residues. The V gene's germline CDR1 is SNHLY and CDR2 FYNNEI. Trimming cost V 6 bases and J 4 bases, with 12 bases left between them. The full variable domain, with the rest looked up from reference TRBV2 and TRBJ1-1, is EPEVTQTPSHQVTQMGQEVILRCVPISNHLYFYWYRQILGQKVEFLVSFYNNEISEKSEIFDDQFSVERPDGSNFTLKIRSTKLEDSAMYFCASRGGKGTEAFFGQGTRLTVV.

This chain joins TRBV6-1 and TRBJ2-5; 7 nucleotides agree with TRBD1. Germline V CDR1 and CDR2: MNHNS, SASEGT. This CDR3 contains 13 residues. V was pared by 5 bases and J by 5 bases, with 5 bases of the junction left unmatched. This CDR3 is CASSQTGTETQYF. CDR3 nucleotides: TGTGCCAGCAGTCAGACAGGGACGGAGACCCAGTACTTC.

As regards this clonotype: This may arise from a read error, as a much more abundant clone is one base away. This chain connects TRBV11-1 to TRBJ2-4, with D perhaps given as TRBD1 or TRBD2 (5 bases each). CDR1 is SGHAT, CDR2 FQDESV, per germline (reference sequence). Trimming cost V 6 bases and J 8 bases, with 20 bases left between them. The CDR3 spans 15 residues. Written as DNA, the CDR3 is TGTGCCAGCAGTCGTTCCGGGGTCCCGACAGACATTCAGTACTTC. Its protein is CASSRSGVPTDIQYF.

The rearrangement uses TRBV4-3 and TRBJ2-7; the match to TRBD1 covers 10 bases. After removal of 0 bases from V and 0 bases from J, the junction contained 8 bases not matched to a gene. There are 18 residues in the CDR3. Germline V gene lookup returns CDR1 LGHNA and CDR2 YSLEER. For the CDR3, the DNA is TGCGCCAGCAGCCAAGAAGTGACAGGGGGCATAACCTCCTACGAGCAGTACTTC. This encodes CASSQEVTGGITSYEQYF.

As to this clonotype: Since no conserved phenylalanine or tryptophan closes the CDR3, a read error is the likely cause. The chain has TRBV6-2 or TRBV6-3 and TRBJ1-1, with D perhaps matching TRBD1 (5 bases). From germline, CDR1 is MNHEY and CDR2 SVGEGT. The V and J ends lost 5 bases and 5 bases respectively, with 9 bases between them. The CDR3 is 12 residues long. The CDR3 DNA follows: TGTGCCAGCAGTCCTCAGGGAACTGAAGCTTTCCTT. It translates to CASSPQGTEAFL.

The rearrangement joins TRBV20-1 to TRBJ2-2; no firm D call. V was cut by 3 bases and J by 0 bases, with 14 bases left in between. Germline CDR1 and CDR2: DFQATT and SNEGSKA (reference sequence). The CDR3 runs 16 residues. The CDR3 here is CSARAPFPSNTGELFF. The CDR3 DNA reads TGCAGTGCTAGGGCCCCTTTTCCTTCGAACACCGGGGAGCTGTTTTTT.

This clonotype was detected many times. The gene calls are TRBV15 and TRBJ1-5; D possibly corresponds to TRBD1 (5 bases). V lost 2 bases, J lost 4 bases, and 6 bases lay in between. The CDR3 spans 13 residues. CDR1 and CDR2 (germline): LNHNV, YYDKDF (reference sequence). Here the CDR3 DNA reads TGTGCCACCAGCAGAAAGGGGAATCAGCCCCAGCATTTT. Translation: CATSRKGNQPQHF.

The rearrangement joins TRBV5-1 to TRBJ1-1; D might be TRBD1 (5 bases). Germline CDR1 is SGHRS and CDR2 is YFSETQ. V lost 0 bases, J lost 4 bases, and 13 bases lay in between. This CDR3 is 15 amino acids long. This CDR3 reads CASSLAGDGLTEAFF. Written as DNA, the CDR3 is TGCGCCAGCAGCTTGGCCGGGGACGGGCTCACTGAAGCTTTCTTT. Filled out from reference TRBV5-1 and TRBJ1-1, the complete variable domain reads KAGVTQTPRYLIKTRGQQVTLSCSPISGHRSVSWYQQTPGQGLQFLFEYFSETQRNKGNFPGRFSGRQFSNSRSEMNVSTLELGDSALYLCASSLAGDGLTEAFFGQGTRLTVV.

This clonotype came up a few times. The CDR3 coding sequence is TGTGCCAGTAAAATTAGAACAGGTCCCTCCTACGAGCAGTACTTC. Translation gives CASKIRTGPSYEQYF. The V call is TRBV19, the J call TRBJ2-7; D is perhaps TRBD1 (5 bases). The ends were cut back, 7 bases at V and 0 bases at J, with 16 bases in the middle. This CDR3 has 15 residues. Germline V CDR1 and CDR2: LNHDA, SQIVND (reference sequence).

This clonotype was seen ten or more times. This rearrangement joins TRBV11-2 to TRBJ1-4; 11 nucleotides line up with TRBD1. CDR1 and CDR2 from the germline V gene are SGHAT and FQNNGV. The CDR3 contains 13 residues. With 4 bases clipped from V and 11 bases from J, the junction kept 3 bases outside the gene matches. This CDR3 reads CASSSDRGPKLFF. The CDR3 DNA reads TGTGCCAGCAGCTCGGACAGGGGGCCGAAACTGTTTTTT. Together with reference TRBV11-2 and TRBJ1-4, the CDR3 gives the full variable domain: EAGVAQSPRYKIIEKRQSVAFWCNPISGHATLYWYQQILGQGPKLLIQFQNNGVVDDSQLPKDRFSAERLKGVDSTLKIQPAKLEDSAVYLCASSSDRGPKLFFGSGTQLSVL.

V usage is TRBV19 and J usage is TRBJ1-1; no definite D call. This CDR3 has 13 residues. V lost 9 bases, J lost 1 base, and 12 bases lay in between. Germline CDR1 is LNHDA and CDR2 is SQIVND (reference sequence). The CDR3 DNA follows: TGTGCCAGCATGTCGGGAGGGAACACTGAAGCTTTCTTT. Its translation: CASMSGGNTEAFF. The full variable domain, in which reference TRBV19 and TRBJ1-1 provide the parts outside the CDR3, is DGGITQSPKYLFRKEGQNVTLSCEQNLNHDAMYWYRQDPGQGLRLIYYSQIVNDFQKGDIAEGYSVSREKKESFPLTVTSAQKNPTAFYLCASMSGGNTEAFFGQGTRLTVV.

The J gene is TRBJ2-5, the V gene TRBV24-1, with D unresolved. With 3 bases removed from V and 0 bases from J, the gap between germline ends came to 10 bases. The CDR3 sequence is 15 residues long. In germline, CDR1 is KGHDR, CDR2 SFDVKD. CDR3 protein: CATSDRDWYQETQYF. The CDR3 bases are TGTGCCACCAGTGATCGCGATTGGTACCAAGAGACCCAGTACTTC.

This clonotype was recorded many times. The rearrangement uses TRBV7-3 and TRBJ2-1, with TRBD1 matching over 7 bases. CDR1 and CDR2 (germline): SGHTA, FQGTGA. The CDR3 runs 17 residues. V was pared by 5 bases and J by 0 bases, with 10 bases of the junction left unmatched. The CDR3 sequence is CASSQQPGQSSYNEQFF. The CDR3 nucleotides are TGTGCCAGCAGCCAACAACCGGGACAGAGCTCCTACAATGAGCAGTTCTTC.

The J gene is TRBJ1-3, the V gene TRBV5-1, with D unresolved. Looked up from germline, CDR1 is SGHRS and CDR2 is YFSETQ. Deletions cut 4 bases from V and 7 bases from J, with 15 bases between. The length of the CDR3 is 14 residues. CDR3 sequence: CASSPGPSSNTIYF. The CDR3 DNA follows: TGCGCCAGCAGCCCAGGACCCTCGAGCAACACCATATATTTT.

The sample holds a few counts of this clonotype. The chain is built from TRBV6-1 and TRBJ2-7; 11 bases are shared with TRBD2. V lost 6 bases to trimming and J lost 0 bases; unmatched junction nucleotides: 10. The CDR3 is 17 amino acids. The germline V gene encodes CDR1 MNHNS and CDR2 SASEGT. The CDR3 here is CASRKGLAGGSSYEQYF. Written as DNA, the CDR3 is TGTGCCAGCAGAAAGGGCCTAGCGGGGGGAAGCTCCTACGAGCAGTACTTC.

The rearrangement joins TRBV7-2 to TRBJ1-2; D possibly corresponds to TRBD1 (5 bases). The CDR3 loop spans 14 amino acids. Germline V gene lookup returns CDR1 SGHTA and CDR2 FQGNSA. V lost 4 bases and J lost 4, with 13 bases in between. The CDR3 region has the DNA TGTGCCAGCAGCTCGAGGCAGGGAGGCTATGGCTACACCTTC. Translating it yields CASSSRQGGYGYTF. Complete variable domain (other parts from reference TRBV7-2 and TRBJ1-2): GAGVSQSPSNKVTEKGKDVELRCDPISGHTALYWYRQSLGQGLEFLIYFQGNSAPDKSGLPSDRFSAERTGGSVSTLTIQRTQQEDSAVYLCASSSRQGGYGYTFGSGTRLTVV.

The sample holds a few counts of this clonotype. This rearrangement joins TRBV20-1 to TRBJ1-1; no firm D call. The length of the CDR3 is 11 residues. The germline V and J ends were trimmed by 8 bases and 4 bases, with 11 bases remaining between them. Germline values: CDR1 DFQATT, CDR2 SNEGSKA (reference sequence). The CDR3 coding sequence is TGCAGTTACTCAACGGGCACTGAAGCTTTCTTT. Amino acid sequence: CSYSTGTEAFF.

Notes on this clonotype: Because the CDR3 is missing its conserved closing phenylalanine or tryptophan, this is likely a read error. The chain recombines TRBV10-3 with TRBJ1-2, with TRBD1 as a possible D gene (6 bases). V dropped 5 bases and J dropped 2 bases, with 12 bases sitting between them. This CDR3 contains 14 residues. Germline V lookup: CDR1 ENHRY, CDR2 SYGVKD. DNA for the CDR3: TGTGCCATCAGTTGGACAGAAACAAACTATGGCTACACCCTC. Translation: CAISWTETNYGYTL.

Many counts were recorded for this clonotype. The chain joins TRBV7-2 to TRBJ1-1; no definite D call. The CDR3 has 13 residues. Trimming removed 7 bases from V and 1 base from J, with 10 bases in between. The germline V gene encodes CDR1 SGHTA and CDR2 FQGNSA. The CDR3 DNA sequence: TGTGCCAGCACCGTCACACCGAACACTGAAGCTTTCTTT. Encoded protein: CASTVTPNTEAFF.

The sample holds many counts of this clonotype. The chain couples TRBV28 to TRBJ1-4, with D hard to call. Germline V CDR1 and CDR2: MDHEN, SYDVKM. The ends were cut back, 7 bases at V and 4 bases at J, with 10 bases in the middle. The CDR3 is 13 residues long. The CDR3 sequence is CASTPALNEKLFF. CDR3 nucleotide sequence: TGTGCCAGCACTCCGGCCCTTAATGAAAAACTGTTTTTT.